The 7 T cell receptor beta chains reported below all come from one sample, sequenced in a study of graft-versus-host responses after intestinal transplantation. This table comes from immunoSEQ multiplex PCR, and its TCRdb copy is limited to in-frame clones, with some not included. Of over 80,000 clones in the sample, less than 95% are singletons; the top ten hold about 0.4%. For these TCRs, the target antigens are not known. The specimen was unstimulated CD8+ T cells sorted from spleen or lymph node cells, collected before transplant. The receptors originated from a human donor who was the organ donor for an intestinal transplant.

The V gene is TRBV18, the J gene TRBJ1-3; D not resolved. The CDR3 sequence is 16 residues long. The germline gives CDR1 KGHSH, CDR2 LQKENI. Trimming took off 0 bases at V and 4 bases at J, with 13 bases between the two ends. CDR3 DNA: TGTGCCAGCTCACCACCGCGGAAGGCTCCCGGAAACACCATATATTTT. Amino acids: CASSPPRKAPGNTIYF.

The chain couples TRBV19 to TRBJ1-5; perhaps TRBD1 as D (5 bases). The CDR3 contains 14 residues. Looked up from germline, CDR1 is LNHDA and CDR2 is SQIVND (reference sequence). Trimming left V 9 bases short and J 7 bases short, with 19 bases between. CDR3 nucleotides: TGTGCCAGCAGGGTTGCAGGAACGCAACAGCCCCAGCATTTT. It codes for CASRVAGTQQPQHF.

The J gene is TRBJ1-2, the V gene TRBV6-6; possible D gene TRBD1, 5 bases. Germline values: CDR1 MNHNY, CDR2 SVGAGI (reference sequence). The V end lost 4 bases, the J end lost 4 bases, and 10 bases lay between the germline ends. The CDR3 runs 13 residues. The CDR3 loop is CASSSPGGYGYTF. The CDR3 nucleotides read TGTGCCAGCAGTTCGCCGGGGGGCTATGGCTACACCTTC.

The genes are TRBV28 and TRBJ2-7; 7 bases map to TRBD1. After removal of 6 bases from V and 5 bases from J, the junction contained 4 bases not matched to a gene. The germline CDR1 and CDR2 sequences are MDHEN and SYDVKM. The CDR3 spans 12 residues. CDR3: CASSQTGNEQYF. The CDR3 nucleotides are TGTGCCAGCAGCCAGACAGGGAACGAGCAGTACTTC.

V usage is TRBV15 and J usage is TRBJ1-2; D possibly corresponds to TRBD1 (6 bases). The germline gives CDR1 LNHNV, CDR2 YYDKDF (reference sequence). This CDR3 contains 15 residues. The V end lost 5 bases, the J end lost 4 bases, and 17 bases lay between the germline ends. The CDR3 loop reads CATSDNTGLGYGYTF. The CDR3 DNA sequence: TGTGCCACCAGCGATAACACAGGGCTTGGCTATGGCTACACCTTC.

This chain uses TRBV7-6 with TRBJ2-5; D perhaps matches TRBD2 (6 bases). CDR1 SGHVS and CDR2 FNYEAQ come from the germline V gene. The CDR3 extends over 15 amino acids. V lost 1 base and J lost 1, with 10 bases in between. CDR3 in amino acids: CASSLGRGSQETQYF. CDR3 nucleotide sequence: TGTGCCAGCAGCTTAGGGAGGGGCTCCCAAGAGACCCAGTACTTC.

The CDR3 DNA reads as TGTGCCAGCGGCCTATCGGGACTAGCGCCTATCTACGAGCAGTACTTC. Its translation: CASGLSGLAPIYEQYF. The chain recombines TRBV5-4 with TRBJ2-7; 10 bases agree with TRBD2. V dropped 7 bases and J dropped 3; count of bases not matched to a gene: 13. The germline V gene has CDR1 SGHNT and CDR2 YYREEE (reference sequence). This CDR3 has 16 amino acids.